This T cell receptor (beta chain) emerged from a study of OX40 agonist ivuxolimab in advanced cancers. Sequencing used immunoSEQ multiplex PCR; TCRdb keeps in-frame clones, though not all of them. The sample records about 74,000 clones, about four fifths being singletons. The V gene lost 2 bases and the J gene lost 15 bases, with 14 bases spanning the gap. This CDR3 has 12 residues. Germline CDR1 reads MNHEY; CDR2 reads SVGAGI. Study-level points and caveats: The antigens recognized by the expanded peripheral T cells, that is their antigen specificity, were not determined. At 0.1 to 3.0 mg/kg and by week 6, clonal expansion occurred in CD4+ and CD8+ blood T cells.

In the case of this clone: Antigen: not known.

V gene TRBV6-5 combines with J gene TRBJ1-5; D uncertain. Sequencing used CD4+ or CD8+ T cells sorted from blood, obtained in a trial of the OX40 agonist ivuxolimab. The sequence derives from an adult with an advanced solid tumor such as melanoma, head and neck, liver or kidney cancer. The chain's CDR3 is CASSYPRGDGHF. DNA of the CDR3: TGTGCCAGCAGTTACCCCCGGGGAGATGGGCATTTT.